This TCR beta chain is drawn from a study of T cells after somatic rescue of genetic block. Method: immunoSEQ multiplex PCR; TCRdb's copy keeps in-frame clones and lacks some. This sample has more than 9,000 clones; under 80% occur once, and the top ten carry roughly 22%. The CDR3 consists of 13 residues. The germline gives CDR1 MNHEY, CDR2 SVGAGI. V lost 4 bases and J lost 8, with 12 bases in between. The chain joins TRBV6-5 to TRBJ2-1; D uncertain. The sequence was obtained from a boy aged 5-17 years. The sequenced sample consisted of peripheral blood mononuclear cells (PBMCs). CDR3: CASSSNRHYEQFF. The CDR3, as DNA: TGTGCCAGCAGTTCCAACCGCCATTATGAGCAGTTCTTC.